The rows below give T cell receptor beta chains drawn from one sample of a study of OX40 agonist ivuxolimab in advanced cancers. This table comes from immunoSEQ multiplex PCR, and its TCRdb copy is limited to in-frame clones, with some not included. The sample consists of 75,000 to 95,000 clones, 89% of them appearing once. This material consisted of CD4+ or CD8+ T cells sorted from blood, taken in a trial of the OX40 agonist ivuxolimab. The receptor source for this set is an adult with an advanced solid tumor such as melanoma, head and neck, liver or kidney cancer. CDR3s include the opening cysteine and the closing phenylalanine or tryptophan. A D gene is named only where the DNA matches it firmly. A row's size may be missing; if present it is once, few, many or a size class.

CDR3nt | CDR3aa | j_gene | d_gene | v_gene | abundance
TGCGCCAGCAGCCAAGTCGCGGTTAACTATGGCTACACCTTC | CASSQVAVNYGYTF | TRBJ1-2 | . | TRBV4-1 | .
TGTGCCAGCAGTTACGAAGCTCACTATGGCTACACCTTC | CASSYEAHYGYTF | TRBJ1-2 | . | TRBV6-5 | once
TGTGCCAGCAGCCAAGATCCCAGCTTGGGGGACGAGCAGTACTTC | CASSQDPSLGDEQYF | TRBJ2-7 | . | TRBV4-2 | .
TGTGCCAGCAGTGGACAGGGGGCCGGGGTCACTGAAGCTTTCTTT | CASSGQGAGVTEAFF | TRBJ1-1 | TRBD1 | TRBV2 | .
TGCGCCAGCAATTTCGGGGACTCTGGGGCCAACGTCCTGACTTTC | CASNFGDSGANVLTF | TRBJ2-6 | . | TRBV5-1 | once
TGTGCCAGTAGCCCCGGGCGCGCATCGTTTCCAGATACGCAGTATTTT | CASSPGRASFPDTQYF | TRBJ2-3 | . | TRBV19 | .
TGCGCCAGCAGCTTACAGGGAGGAGAGACCCAGTACTTC | CASSLQGGETQYF | TRBJ2-5 | . | TRBV5-1 | .
TGTGCCAGCAGTAACTCCCGGGGCAGCCTCACCTTC | CASSNSRGSLTF | TRBJ1-2 | . | TRBV2 | .
TGCGCCAGCAGCCAAGTACCGGGACAGGGTACGTACGAGCAGTACTTC | CASSQVPGQGTYEQYF | TRBJ2-7 | TRBD1 | TRBV4-1 | few
TGCGCCAGCAGCCAAGGCCCCCAGGGTATTAGAACCAAAAACATTCAGTACTTC | CASSQGPQGIRTKNIQYF | TRBJ2-4 | . | TRBV4-1 | once